This passage covers 25 T cell receptor beta chains from one sample sequenced in a study of OX40 agonist ivuxolimab in advanced cancers. Assay: immunoSEQ multiplex PCR; the TCRdb copy retains only in-frame clones and omits some. The sample lists 20,000 to 25,000 clones; about 88% were seen once. The sequences come from CD4+ or CD8+ T cells sorted from blood, collected in a trial of the OX40 agonist ivuxolimab. The receptors shown here come from an adult with an advanced solid tumor such as melanoma, head and neck, liver or kidney cancer.

V usage is TRBV2 and J usage is TRBJ1-3, with TRBD1 matching over 8 bases. The V gene end was trimmed by 3 bases and the J gene end by 0 bases; junction bases not matched to a gene: 7. The CDR3 has 17 residues. Germline CDR1 is SNHLY and CDR2 is FYNNEI. The CDR3: CASSDRGPVSSGNTIYF. The CDR3 DNA is TGTGCCAGCAGTGACAGGGGGCCCGTTTCCTCTGGAAACACCATATATTTT.

V and J are TRBV11-2 and TRBJ2-7, with 11 bases aligning to TRBD2. CDR1 is SGHAT and CDR2 is FQNNGV in the germline V gene. CDR3 length: 15 residues. Trimming at V came to 6 bases and at J to 3 bases, leaving 7 bases not matched to a gene. CDR3 in amino acids: CASRLTSGRIYEQYF. CDR3 DNA sequence: TGTGCCAGCAGACTTACTAGCGGGAGAATCTACGAGCAGTACTTC.

The chain links TRBV6-5 to TRBJ2-1, with a weak D call TRBD2 (6 bases). This CDR3 contains 15 residues. The germline V and J ends were trimmed by 6 bases and 0 bases, with 12 bases remaining between them. Germline values: CDR1 MNHEY, CDR2 SVGAGI. The chain's CDR3 is CASRYSGPSYNEQFF. In DNA form, the CDR3 reads TGTGCCAGCAGATATAGCGGTCCCTCCTACAATGAGCAGTTCTTC.

The chain recombines TRBV14 with TRBJ2-4; no definite D call. Trimming pared 1 base from V and 8 bases from J, leaving 15 bases between. CDR1 and CDR2 (germline): SGHDN, FVKESK. The CDR3 sequence is 15 residues long. The CDR3 DNA reads TGTGCCAGCAGCCAAGTTCCGGGCGGCCGGGACATTCAGTACTTC. Translated, it gives CASSQVPGGRDIQYF. Full variable domain (outside the CDR3, taken from reference TRBV14 and TRBJ2-4): EAGVTQFPSHSVIEKGQTVTLRCDPISGHDNLYWYRRVMGKEIKFLLHFVKESKQDESGMPNNRFLAERTGGTYSTLKVQPAELEDSGVYFCASSQVPGGRDIQYFGAGTRLSVL.

The CDR3 DNA reads as TGTGCCAGCAGCGTAGGGCGGGAGGGATTCTACGAGCAGTACTTC. The encoded protein is CASSVGREGFYEQYF. The gene calls are TRBV9 and TRBJ2-7; TRBD2 matches 9 bases. V lost 0 bases and J lost 3; bases outside the gene matches: 4. The CDR3 contains 15 residues. CDR1 SGDLS and CDR2 YYNGEE come from the germline V gene.

V and J are TRBV11-2 and TRBJ2-1; a possible D gene is TRBD2 (5 bases). There are 15 residues in the CDR3. Trimming pared 1 base from V and 10 bases from J, leaving 17 bases between. Germline lookup yields CDR1 SGHAT and CDR2 FQNNGV. The CDR3 region has the DNA TGTGCCAGCAGCTTAGCGTTCACTAGATGGGCGGAGCAGTTCTTC. Residues: CASSLAFTRWAEQFF. The full variable domain, completed using reference TRBV11-2 and TRBJ2-1, is EAGVAQSPRYKIIEKRQSVAFWCNPISGHATLYWYQQILGQGPKLLIQFQNNGVVDDSQLPKDRFSAERLKGVDSTLKIQPAKLEDSAVYLCASSLAFTRWAEQFFGPGTRLTVL.

This sequence joins TRBV9 and TRBJ1-2; 8 bases align to TRBD1. After removal of 4 bases from V and 0 bases from J, the junction contained 8 bases not matched to a gene. Germline V gene data show CDR1 as SGDLS and CDR2 as YYNGEE. The CDR3 runs to 16 residues. The CDR3 DNA follows: TGTGCCAGCAGCCAGCTGGACAGGGCGTCTAACTATGGCTACACCTTC. Translation: CASSQLDRASNYGYTF.

J is TRBJ2-1 and V is TRBV7-9; 13 bases agree with TRBD2. Germline CDR1 and CDR2: SEHNR and FQNEAQ (reference sequence). V trimming: 5 bases; J trimming: 6 bases; junction bases outside the gene matches: 10. There are 17 residues in the CDR3. CDR3 DNA: TGTGCCAGCAGCCCGTTGTCAGGACTAGCGGGAGTCAATGAGCAGTTCTTC. Amino acids: CASSPLSGLAGVNEQFF.

The rearrangement links TRBV7-2 to TRBJ1-3; 11 bases agree with TRBD1. Germline lookup yields CDR1 SGHTA and CDR2 FQGNSA. CDR3 length: 19 amino acids. After removal of 4 bases from V and 0 bases from J, the junction contained 11 bases not matched to a gene. For the CDR3, the DNA is TGTGCCAGCAGCTGGGGCTGGACAGGGGGCATTCTCTCTGGAAACACCATATATTTT. It yields the protein CASSWGWTGGILSGNTIYF.

The chain carries TRBV7-9 and TRBJ2-2; 11 nucleotides match TRBD2. With 5 bases clipped from V and 4 bases from J, the junction kept 6 bases outside the gene matches. This CDR3 comprises 16 residues. Germline CDR1 and CDR2: SEHNR and FQNEAQ (reference sequence). The CDR3 region is CASSEPGLAATGELFF. The CDR3, as DNA: TGTGCCAGCAGCGAACCGGGACTAGCGGCCACCGGGGAGCTGTTTTTT.

J is TRBJ2-5 and V is TRBV6-6; D might be TRBD1 (5 bases). There are 15 residues in the CDR3. Trimming stripped 1 base from V and 4 bases from J, with 13 bases between. Germline CDR1 MNHNY, CDR2 SVGAGI (reference sequence). For the CDR3, the DNA is TGTGCCAGCAGTTACTTGCAGGGCGCAGTAGAGACCCAGTACTTC. Its protein product is CASSYLQGAVETQYF.

The chain has TRBV28 and TRBJ2-7; TRBD2 aligns across 8 bases. This CDR3 has 17 residues. Germline V CDR1 and CDR2: MDHEN, SYDVKM. The trim removed 5 bases at V and 2 bases at J, leaving 14 bases unmatched. The CDR3 here is CASSLPRERELPYEQYF. CDR3 bases: TGTGCCAGCAGTCTACCCCGTGAGCGGGAGCTACCCTACGAGCAGTACTTC.

The CDR3 spells CASSTLLGQGNEQFF. The CDR3 DNA reads as TGTGCCAGCAGTACCCTCCTGGGACAAGGGAATGAGCAGTTCTTC. The chain joins TRBV27 to TRBJ2-1; weak D call: TRBD1 (6 bases). The CDR3 runs 15 residues. Germline loops: CDR1 MNHEY, CDR2 SMNVEV (reference sequence). Trimming pared 5 bases from V and 7 bases from J, leaving 18 bases between.

This clone was found once. This chain joins TRBV18 and TRBJ2-1; 11 bases agree with TRBD2. The germline CDR1 and CDR2 sequences are KGHSH and LQKENI. V shed 4 bases, J shed 6 bases, and the junction held 2 bases outside the gene matches. The CDR3 is made up of 14 amino acids. CDR3 sequence (DNA): TGTGCCAGCTCACTAGGGACTAGCGGCAATGAGCAGTTCTTC. It specifies CASSLGTSGNEQFF.

The CDR3 DNA sequence: TGTGCCAGCAGCGGAGGGACTAGCGGCTACGAGCAGTACTTC. As protein: CASSGGTSGYEQYF. This chain links TRBV9 with TRBJ2-7; 11 nucleotides align to TRBD2. Germline trimming cut 3 bases from V and 3 bases from J; bases unmatched to any gene: 2. The CDR3 contains 14 residues. From germline, CDR1 is SGDLS and CDR2 YYNGEE. Drawing the rest from reference TRBV9 and TRBJ2-7, the complete variable domain is DSGVTQTPKHLITATGQRVTLRCSPRSGDLSVYWYQQSLDQGLQFLIQYYNGEERAKGNILERFSAQQFPDLHSELNLSSLELGDSALYFCASSGGTSGYEQYFGPGTRLTVT.

V is TRBV7-8 and J is TRBJ1-3, with 7 bases identical to TRBD1. CDR1 is SGHVS, CDR2 FQNEAQ, per germline. This CDR3 comprises 15 residues. With V trimmed by 1 base and J by 4 bases, 4 bases remained unmatched. The CDR3 region is CASSLGGTEGNTIYF. The CDR3 DNA is TGTGCCAGCAGCTTAGGAGGGACAGAGGGAAACACCATATATTTT. Based on the CDR3 plus reference TRBV7-8 and TRBJ1-3, the full variable domain is GAGVSQSPRYKVAKRGQDVALRCDPISGHVSLFWYQQALGQGPEFLTYFQNEAQLDKSGLPSDRFFAERPEGSVSTLKIQRTQQEDSAVYLCASSLGGTEGNTIYFGEGSWLTVV.

This chain joins TRBV27 and TRBJ1-1; D gene ambiguous. Trimming shortened V by 0 bases and J by 7 bases, and 15 bases separated the two germline ends. Germline V lookup: CDR1 MNHEY, CDR2 SMNVEV (reference sequence). The CDR3 covers 15 residues. The CDR3 loop reads CASSLSPNAQVEAFF. For the CDR3, the DNA is TGTGCCAGCAGTTTATCACCCAACGCACAAGTTGAAGCTTTCTTT.

V and J are TRBV7-8 and TRBJ1-1, with 7 bases lining up with TRBD1. The CDR3 consists of 15 residues. After removal of 3 bases from V and 0 bases from J, the junction contained 4 bases not matched to a gene. The germline gives CDR1 SGHVS, CDR2 FQNEAQ. The CDR3 loop is CASSLTGPLNTEAFF. CDR3 bases: TGTGCCAGCAGCTTGACAGGGCCGTTGAACACTGAAGCTTTCTTT. The full variable domain, rest sourced from reference TRBV7-8 and TRBJ1-1, is GAGVSQSPRYKVAKRGQDVALRCDPISGHVSLFWYQQALGQGPEFLTYFQNEAQLDKSGLPSDRFFAERPEGSVSTLKIQRTQQEDSAVYLCASSLTGPLNTEAFFGQGTRLTVV.

V and J are TRBV9 and TRBJ2-7, with D unresolved. The germline V gene encodes CDR1 SGDLS and CDR2 YYNGEE. V gave up 3 bases and J gave up 0 bases, with 19 bases separating them. The CDR3 extends over 17 amino acids. The CDR3 spells CASSACCILWDSYEQYF. CDR3 coding DNA: TGTGCCAGCAGCGCCTGTTGTATTTTATGGGACTCCTACGAGCAGTACTTC.

This chain joins TRBV7-9 and TRBJ2-7; possibly TRBD1 or TRBD2 for D (5 bases each). From germline, CDR1 is SEHNR and CDR2 FQNEAQ (reference sequence). Trimming shortened V by 6 bases and J by 7 bases, and 22 bases separated the two germline ends. The CDR3 consists of 15 residues. The CDR3 DNA reads TGTGCCAGCAGGGGTCCGGGCCTGGGTTGGGGGGAGCAGTACTTC. It translates to CASRGPGLGWGEQYF.

The V gene is TRBV11-2, the J gene TRBJ1-1; no definite D call. Germline CDR1 reads SGHAT; CDR2 reads FQNNGV. Trimming pared 2 bases from V and 0 bases from J, leaving 10 bases between. This CDR3 spans 15 amino acids. The CDR3 spells CASSLFPAMNTEAFF. The CDR3 DNA reads as TGTGCCAGCAGCTTATTTCCAGCCATGAACACTGAAGCTTTCTTT.

The chain recombines TRBV27 with TRBJ2-7, with D tentatively TRBD2 (6 bases). The germline CDR1 and CDR2 sequences are MNHEY and SMNVEV (reference sequence). Trimming shortened V by 4 bases and J by 3 bases, and 13 bases separated the two germline ends. The CDR3 runs 14 residues. CDR3 loop: CASSYSAGIYEQYF. CDR3 nucleotide sequence: TGTGCCAGCAGTTACTCTGCGGGAATCTACGAGCAGTACTTC.

The V gene is TRBV9, the J gene TRBJ2-7, with D hard to call. Germline V gene data show CDR1 as SGDLS and CDR2 as YYNGEE. CDR3 length equals 15 residues. Deletions cut 0 bases from V and 0 bases from J, with 10 bases between. This CDR3 is CASSVDSPSSYEQYF. In DNA, the CDR3 is TGTGCCAGCAGCGTAGACTCACCTAGCTCCTACGAGCAGTACTTC.

This sequence joins TRBV11-3 and TRBJ2-7; 13 bases map to TRBD2. Germline lookup yields CDR1 SGHNT and CDR2 YENEEA. The CDR3 totals 19 residues. Trimming cost V 1 base and J 3 bases; bases outside gene matches: 12. The CDR3 region has the DNA TGTGCCAGCAGCTTAGTCAGACTAGCGGGAGGAGCAGAACACTACGAGCAGTACTTC. Amino acids: CASSLVRLAGGAEHYEQYF. Full variable domain (outside the CDR3, taken from reference TRBV11-3 and TRBJ2-7): EAGVVQSPRYKIIEKKQPVAFWCNPISGHNTLYWYLQNLGQGPELLIRYENEEAVDDSQLPKDRFSAERLKGVDSTLKIQPAELGDSAVYLCASSLVRLAGGAEHYEQYFGPGTRLTVT.

The rearrangement links TRBV5-6 to TRBJ2-7; D remains ambiguous. Germline CDR1 SGHDT, CDR2 YYEEEE. The CDR3 runs to 11 residues. Trimming cost V 4 bases and J 7 bases, with 9 bases left between them. The CDR3 nucleotides read TGTGCCAGCAGCCTACGGCGTGAGCAGTACTTC. The encoded protein is CASSLRREQYF. Combining the CDR3 with reference TRBV5-6 and TRBJ2-7 gives the whole variable domain DAGVTQSPTHLIKTRGQQVTLRCSPKSGHDTVSWYQQALGQGPQFIFQYYEEEERQRGNFPDRFSGHQFPNYSSELNVNALLLGDSALYLCASSLRREQYFGPGTRLTVT.